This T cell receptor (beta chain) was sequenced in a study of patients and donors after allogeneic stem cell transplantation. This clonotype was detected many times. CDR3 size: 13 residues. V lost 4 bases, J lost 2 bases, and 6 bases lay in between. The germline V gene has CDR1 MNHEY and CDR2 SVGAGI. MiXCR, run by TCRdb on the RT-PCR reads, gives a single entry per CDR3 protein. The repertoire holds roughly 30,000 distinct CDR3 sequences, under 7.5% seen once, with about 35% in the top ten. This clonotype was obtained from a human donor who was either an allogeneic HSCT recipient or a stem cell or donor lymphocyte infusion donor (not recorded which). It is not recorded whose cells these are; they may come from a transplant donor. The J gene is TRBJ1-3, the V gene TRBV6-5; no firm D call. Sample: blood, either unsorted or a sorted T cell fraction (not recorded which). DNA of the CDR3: TGTGCCAGCAGTTTCAGTCCTGGAAACACCATATATTTT. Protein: CASSFSPGNTIYF.